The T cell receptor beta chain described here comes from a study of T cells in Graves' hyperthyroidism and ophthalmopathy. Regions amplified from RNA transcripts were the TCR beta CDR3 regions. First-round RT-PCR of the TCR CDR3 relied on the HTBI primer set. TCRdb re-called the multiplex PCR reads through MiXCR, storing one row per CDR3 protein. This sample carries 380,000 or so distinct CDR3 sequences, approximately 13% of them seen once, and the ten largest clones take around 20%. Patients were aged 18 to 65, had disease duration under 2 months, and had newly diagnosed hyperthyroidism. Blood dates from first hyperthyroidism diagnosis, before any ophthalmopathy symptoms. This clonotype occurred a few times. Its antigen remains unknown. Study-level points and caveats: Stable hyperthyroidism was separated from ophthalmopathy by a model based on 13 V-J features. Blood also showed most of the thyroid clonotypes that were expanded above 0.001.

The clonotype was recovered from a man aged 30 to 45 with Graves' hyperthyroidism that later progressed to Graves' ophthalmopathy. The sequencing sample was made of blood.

This chain's CDR3 is CASEGGTLSGNTIYF. The CDR3 DNA follows: TGTGCCTCTGAGGGGGGGACGCTCTCTGGAAACACCATATATTTT. The gene calls are TRBV30 and TRBJ1-3, with D possibly TRBD1 on 6 matching bases. The CDR3 spans 15 residues. With 7 bases removed from V and 0 bases from J, the gap between germline ends came to 16 bases. Germline CDR1 is GTSNPN and CDR2 is SVGIG (reference sequence).